These T cell receptor beta chains were read from a single sample in a study of T cells in Graves' hyperthyroidism and ophthalmopathy. TCRdb re-analysed the multiplex PCR reads in MiXCR, keeping a single row per CDR3 protein. The sample consists of approximately 600,000 distinct CDR3 sequences, over 12% of them appearing once. The sequencing input was blood. The receptor set was obtained from a woman aged 40 to 50 with Graves' ophthalmopathy. CDR3s include the opening cysteine and the closing phenylalanine or tryptophan. Each record gives: V gene, clone size, J gene, D gene, CDR3 protein, CDR3 DNA. D genes are given only for firm matches. Not all rows give a size; the values are once, few, many and, for expanded clones, a class.

v_gene: TRBV7-2
abundance: .
j_gene: TRBJ2-3
d_gene: .
CDR3aa: CAISGPLFSDTQYF
CDR3nt: TGTGCCATCTCGGGACCCCTCTTTTCAGATACGCAGTATTTT

v_gene: TRBV28
abundance: many
j_gene: TRBJ1-5
d_gene: .
CDR3aa: CATRGGNHQPQHF
CDR3nt: TGTGCCACCCGGGGGGGGAATCATCAGCCCCAGCATTTT

v_gene: TRBV11-1
abundance: many
j_gene: TRBJ2-5
d_gene: .
CDR3aa: CASSSVRDIQETQYF
CDR3nt: TGTGCCAGCAGCTCCGTCCGGGACATCCAAGAGACCCAGTACTTC

v_gene: TRBV28
abundance: many
j_gene: TRBJ2-5
d_gene: .
CDR3aa: CAITTGLIQETQYF
CDR3nt: TGTGCCATTACTACCGGACTGATACAAGAGACCCAGTACTTC

v_gene: TRBV12-3/TRBV12-4
abundance: few
j_gene: TRBJ1-5
d_gene: .
CDR3aa: CASSYRRSDQPQHF
CDR3nt: TGTGCCAGCAGTTATAGGCGGTCAGATCAGCCCCAGCATTTT

v_gene: TRBV20-1
abundance: many
j_gene: TRBJ2-7
d_gene: .
CDR3aa: CSADGTGYREQYF
CDR3nt: TGCAGTGCTGACGGGACTGGATATCGGGAGCAGTACTTC

v_gene: TRBV5-4
abundance: many
j_gene: TRBJ2-5
d_gene: .
CDR3aa: CASSLYGAAETQYF
CDR3nt: TGTGCCAGCAGCTTGTACGGGGCTGCGGAGACCCAGTACTTC

v_gene: TRBV29-1
abundance: few
j_gene: TRBJ2-2
d_gene: .
CDR3aa: CSVEFLSSANTGELFF
CDR3nt: TGCAGCGTTGAATTTTTGTCTAGCGCGAACACCGGGGAGCTGTTTTTT

v_gene: TRBV20-1
abundance: many
j_gene: TRBJ1-1
d_gene: .
CDR3aa: CSARRGQNTEAFF
CDR3nt: TGCAGTGCTAGACGGGGACAGAACACTGAAGCTTTCTTT

v_gene: TRBV11-2
abundance: few
j_gene: TRBJ2-1
d_gene: TRBD2
CDR3aa: CASSLVTSGNLDNEQFF
CDR3nt: TGTGCCAGCAGCTTAGTCACTAGCGGGAACTTGGACAATGAGCAGTTCTTC

v_gene: TRBV7-9
abundance: many
j_gene: TRBJ2-7
d_gene: .
CDR3aa: CASSLDAGLKYF
CDR3nt: TGTGCCAGCAGCTTGGATGCGGGACTTAAGTACTTC

v_gene: TRBV20-1
abundance: many
j_gene: TRBJ1-2
d_gene: .
CDR3aa: CSAPREGVGYTF
CDR3nt: TGCAGTGCCCCACGAGAGGGGGTGGGCTACACCTTC

v_gene: TRBV30
abundance: many
j_gene: TRBJ1-2
d_gene: TRBD1
CDR3aa: CAWSVQGEQGYTF
CDR3nt: TGTGCCTGGAGTGTACAGGGGGAACAAGGCTACACCTTC

v_gene: TRBV5-8
abundance: many
j_gene: TRBJ2-5
d_gene: TRBD1
CDR3aa: CASSRGTDQETQYF
CDR3nt: TGTGCCAGCAGCCGAGGGACAGATCAAGAGACCCAGTACTTC

v_gene: TRBV29-1
abundance: few
j_gene: TRBJ2-5
d_gene: TRBD2
CDR3aa: CSVGLAQETQYF
CDR3nt: TGCAGCGTGGGACTAGCCCAAGAGACCCAGTACTTC

v_gene: TRBV4-1
abundance: .
j_gene: TRBJ2-4
d_gene: TRBD1
CDR3aa: CASSQGIRGQGSIIQYF
CDR3nt: TGCGCCAGCAGCCAAGGAATTAGGGGACAGGGATCCATCATTCAGTACTTC

v_gene: TRBV29-1
abundance: many
j_gene: TRBJ1-2
d_gene: .
CDR3aa: CSVEDLVSGYTF
CDR3nt: TGCAGCGTTGAAGATCTGGTTAGCGGCTACACCTTC

v_gene: TRBV11-2
abundance: many
j_gene: TRBJ2-5
d_gene: .
CDR3aa: CASSLKTQYF
CDR3nt: TGTGCCAGCAGCTTGAAGACCCAGTACTTC

v_gene: TRBV29-1
abundance: many
j_gene: TRBJ2-5
d_gene: TRBD1
CDR3aa: CSVGQGEETQYF
CDR3nt: TGCAGCGTGGGACAGGGTGAAGAGACCCAGTACTTC

v_gene: TRBV28
abundance: few
j_gene: TRBJ2-7
d_gene: TRBD1
CDR3aa: CASTSRGPYEQYF
CDR3nt: TGTGCCAGCACCTCCAGGGGGCCCTACGAGCAGTACTTC

v_gene: TRBV27
abundance: many
j_gene: TRBJ2-7
d_gene: TRBD1
CDR3aa: CASSFQGRGYEQYF
CDR3nt: TGTGCCAGCAGTTTCCAGGGCAGGGGGTACGAGCAGTACTTC

v_gene: TRBV7-8
abundance: .
j_gene: TRBJ2-7
d_gene: TRBD2
CDR3aa: CASSLPAGLIYEQYF
CDR3nt: TGTGCCAGCAGCTTACCAGCGGGATTGATCTACGAGCAGTACTTC

v_gene: TRBV18
abundance: once
j_gene: TRBJ1-2
d_gene: TRBD1
CDR3aa: CASSPESGGYGYTF
CDR3nt: TGTGCCAGCTCGCCGGAGTCAGGGGGCTATGGCTACACCTTC

v_gene: TRBV4-3
abundance: many
j_gene: TRBJ1-5
d_gene: TRBD1
CDR3aa: CASSQGQGRDQPQHF
CDR3nt: TGCGCCAGCAGCCAAGGACAGGGGAGGGATCAGCCCCAGCATTTT

v_gene: TRBV11-2
abundance: many
j_gene: TRBJ2-5
d_gene: TRBD1
CDR3aa: CASSRTGGGMTQYF
CDR3nt: TGTGCCAGCAGCAGGACAGGGGGAGGAATGACCCAGTACTTC

v_gene: TRBV7-3
abundance: .
j_gene: TRBJ2-3
d_gene: TRBD2
CDR3aa: CASSLGLAGDTQYF
CDR3nt: TGTGCCAGCAGCCTAGGACTAGCGGGAGATACGCAGTATTTT

v_gene: TRBV28
abundance: many
j_gene: TRBJ2-7
d_gene: .
CDR3aa: CASRSTSPHEQYF
CDR3nt: TGTGCCAGCAGGTCAACTAGTCCCCACGAGCAGTACTTC

v_gene: TRBV27
abundance: many
j_gene: TRBJ1-1
d_gene: .
CDR3aa: CASQPLIPNTEAFF
CDR3nt: TGTGCCAGCCAACCCCTCATTCCGAACACTGAAGCTTTCTTT

v_gene: TRBV12-5
abundance: .
j_gene: TRBJ2-2
d_gene: .
CDR3aa: CASGLWTGELFF
CDR3nt: TGTGCTAGTGGTTTGTGGACCGGGGAGCTGTTTTTT

v_gene: TRBV28
abundance: many
j_gene: TRBJ1-2
d_gene: TRBD1
CDR3aa: CASTLGTGLGYTF
CDR3nt: TGTGCCAGCACACTCGGGACAGGCTTGGGCTACACCTTC

v_gene: TRBV15
abundance: .
j_gene: TRBJ2-7
d_gene: .
CDR3aa: CATSTRDSLSYEQYF
CDR3nt: TGTGCCACCAGCACGCGGGACAGCCTCTCCTACGAGCAGTACTTC

v_gene: TRBV7-2
abundance: many
j_gene: TRBJ2-5
d_gene: .
CDR3aa: CASSLVGGETQYF
CDR3nt: TGTGCCAGCAGTTTGGTGGGAGGCGAGACCCAGTACTTC

v_gene: TRBV20-1
abundance: many
j_gene: TRBJ1-2
d_gene: .
CDR3aa: CSARPTRGYTF
CDR3nt: TGCAGTGCACGCCCTACCAGGGGCTACACCTTC

v_gene: TRBV4-2
abundance: .
j_gene: TRBJ1-1
d_gene: TRBD1
CDR3aa: CASSQEYRGHVEAFF
CDR3nt: TGTGCCAGCAGCCAAGAGTACAGGGGGCATGTTGAAGCTTTCTTT

v_gene: TRBV28
abundance: many
j_gene: TRBJ1-1
d_gene: .
CDR3aa: CASSISGAMNTEAFF
CDR3nt: TGTGCCAGCAGTATATCTGGGGCCATGAACACTGAAGCTTTCTTT

v_gene: TRBV7-3
abundance: .
j_gene: TRBJ2-2
d_gene: .
CDR3aa: CASSFLRSGELFF
CDR3nt: TGTGCCAGCAGCTTTCTCCGGTCCGGGGAGCTGTTTTTT

v_gene: TRBV19
abundance: many
j_gene: TRBJ2-7
d_gene: TRBD1
CDR3aa: CATRDSHYEQYF
CDR3nt: TGTGCCACCCGGGACAGCCACTACGAGCAGTACTTC

v_gene: TRBV6-2/TRBV6-3
abundance: .
j_gene: TRBJ2-2
d_gene: .
CDR3aa: CASTKGTGTHTGELFF
CDR3nt: TGTGCCAGCACAAAAGGGACCGGGACCCACACCGGGGAGCTGTTTTTT

v_gene: TRBV15
abundance: .
j_gene: TRBJ2-1
d_gene: TRBD2
CDR3aa: CATSRASGRSEPRHNEQFF
CDR3nt: TGTGCCACCAGCAGAGCTAGCGGGAGATCCGAGCCGCGCCACAATGAGCAGTTCTTC